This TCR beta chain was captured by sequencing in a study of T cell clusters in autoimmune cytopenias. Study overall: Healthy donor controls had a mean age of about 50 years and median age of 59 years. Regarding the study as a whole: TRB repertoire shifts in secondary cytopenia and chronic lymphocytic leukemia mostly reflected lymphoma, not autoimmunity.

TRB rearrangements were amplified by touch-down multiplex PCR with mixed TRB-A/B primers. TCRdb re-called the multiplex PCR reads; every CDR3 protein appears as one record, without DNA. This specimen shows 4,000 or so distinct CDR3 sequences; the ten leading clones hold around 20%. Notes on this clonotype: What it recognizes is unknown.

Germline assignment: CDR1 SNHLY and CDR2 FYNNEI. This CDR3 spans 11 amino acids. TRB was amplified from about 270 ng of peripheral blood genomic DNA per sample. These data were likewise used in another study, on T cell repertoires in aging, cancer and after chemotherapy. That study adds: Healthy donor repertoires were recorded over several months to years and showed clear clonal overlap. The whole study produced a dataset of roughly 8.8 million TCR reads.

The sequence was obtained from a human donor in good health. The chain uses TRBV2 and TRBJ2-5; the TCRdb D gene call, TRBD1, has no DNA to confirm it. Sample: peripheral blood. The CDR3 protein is CAYEKGETQYF.